This T cell receptor (beta chain) appears in the sequencing data of a study of blood T cell repertoires in COVID-19 (TCRdb year 2020). Regarding the complete study: Samples from collaborators originated in the United States, Italy and Spain and spanned both the acute and convalescent phases of COVID-19. The material from the prospective study consisted of cDNA or gDNA derived from T cells, B-cell-depleted T cells, or PBMCs. Subjects who had been exposed to COVID-19, were actively infected with it, or had recovered from it provided the deeply sampled blood TCRbeta repertoires that made up the dataset. Samples came from the ongoing ImmuneRACE study (first 160 participants) plus 1,254 subjects from 6 global collaborators. Sample metadata almost always included a de-identified subject ID, COVID-19 status, age in years and sex. The repertoires were made available in a free public database intended to serve as a resource for research on the immune response to SARS-CoV-2. Where HLA class I and class II types were available, the types were taken from metadata supplied by the sample provider, not from assay-based typing. Study-wide findings and limitations: The quantity of clinical and demographic metadata differed by source and by participant and was supplied without curation.

Worth noting for this clone: Its antigen is currently not known. One base away there is no much larger clone; base qualities are not given.

The immunoSEQ Assay, a bias-controlled multiplex PCR, was used to amplify TCRbeta CDR3 regions from genomic DNA. As for the original processing: Nucleated cell counts per sample were estimated from amplification of reference gene primers within the assay. To quantify the absolute abundance of each unique TCRbeta CDR3 rearrangement, sequence reads were collapsed and filtered. Productive Simpson clonality was computed per sample as the square root of Simpson's diversity index over productive rearrangements. TCRdb obtained this table from immuneACCESS and retained in-frame rearrangements with V and J assigned. These tables miss some clones; where compared with another copy, unresolved V genes account for less than half of the shortfall, and the remainder is unexplained. The DNA was the basis for D and trimming; V, J and clone size are from that table. This sample holds more than 80,000 clones; around four fifths were observed only once. The ten largest clones add up to roughly 15% of the sample.

Each collaborating institution followed its own protocols to collect whole blood in K2EDTA tubes. For TCRbeta analysis, collaborator samples were shipped as frozen whole blood, as isolated PBMCs, or as DNA extracted from either sample type. V is cut back by 4 bases and J by 0 bases, with 8 bases in the junction unmatched. Counted from cysteine to phenylalanine, this CDR3 has 16 amino acids. Of the read, only the CDR3 DNA is kept; its 48 bases are in frame from base 1. Looking up the germline V gene yields CDR1 LGHNA and CDR2 YNFKEQ. Sequenced input: peripheral blood. The receptor was isolated from a human donor in a cohort sampled during active COVID-19. The rearranged chain carries TRBV4-2 and TRBJ2-5; TRBD2 lines up with 7 middle nucleotides. The DNA is as follows: TGTGCCAGCAGCCGAGACTCCGGGGGGTACCAAGAGACCCAGTACTTC. The encoded protein is CASSRDSGGYQETQYF.